This paragraph covers one T cell receptor beta chain sequence. What antigen it recognizes has not been identified. Base qualities were left out, and no much larger clone turns up one base away. The library was made by the immunoSEQ multiplex PCR assay. For most patients, genomic DNA was subjected to high-throughput TCR-beta CDR3 sequencing by Adaptive Biotechnologies. The study's own analysis went as follows. TCR sequencing data were retrieved from Adaptive's ImmunoSEQ software for 18 patients, whereas three other patients were processed with MiXCR and VDJtools. CDR3 nucleotide sequences shared by donor and recipient were removed because the origin of these sequences could not be assigned. To count as alloreactive, a clone needed at least 2-fold expansion over unstimulated cells and a minimum CFSE-low frequency of 0.002% (template counts) or 0.001% (read counts). Clones detected in sequenced pre-transplant spleen, lymph node, or MLR CFSE-low populations of the donor or recipient were defined as mappable. The cumulative frequency of alloreactive clones was calculated as a percentage of all sequences, weighted by copy number. The table was pulled from immuneACCESS by TCRdb, which kept in-frame rearrangements only. Such tables lose some clones; where checked, under half of the loss comes from unresolved V genes, and the rest has no known cause. Clonal size and the V and J genes are those of that table, whereas D and trimming came from the DNA. The sample table lists 20,000 to 25,000 clones, approximately 92% of them with a count of one. The top ten clones comprise approximately 42% of the sample.

This sample is part of a study of graft-versus-host responses after intestinal transplantation (dated by TCRdb to the early 2020s). The study in broad terms: The transplants that recipients got were multivisceral, liver-intestinal, or isolated intestinal. Samples from a few later patients were sequenced in-house on an Illumina MiSeq with MiXCR processing rather than by the commercial service. Bulk TCR-beta CDR3 sequencing was used to track graft-versus-host and host-versus-graft alloreactive T cell clones in the graft, circulation and bone marrow after intestinal transplantation. Donor T cell macrochimerism was defined as a peak of at least 4% donor T cells among recipient peripheral blood mononuclear cells. Every recipient was given anti-thymocyte globulin induction, followed by 3 to 4 years of maintenance tacrolimus and steroids. Alloreactive clones were identified by sequencing pre-transplant mixed lymphocyte reaction products and comparing these products with unstimulated pre-transplant donor and recipient T cells. The cohort enrolled 20 to 25 intestinal transplant recipients, one of whom was a retransplant, and a few patients without pretransplant specimens were excluded.

General conclusions and limits of the study: The relatively low number and heterogeneity of intestinal transplant patients limited the conclusions. GvH clones were found in recipient bone marrow, and some of the GvH clones appeared earlier in ileal mucosa or blood, which is consistent with an intestinal mucosal origin. Early after transplant, declines in HvG clones were associated with peak levels of circulating GvH clones. In patients with donor T cell macrochimerism, the allografts had high GvH to HvG T cell clonal ratios.

In the first month after transplant, blood samples were collected up to 4 times, and after that at least monthly when available. The receptor's source is a human patient who received an intestinal transplant, so some T cells may come from the graft donor. The material was PBMCs, obtained roughly 260 days after intestinal transplant.

At the DNA level, the sequence is TGTGCCAGCTCACCAGATGGACGCGCAGATACGCAGTATTTT. This codes for CASSPDGRADTQYF. Recombination linked TRBV18 to TRBJ2-3; no confident D gene assignment can be made. V and J are truncated by 2 bases and 4 bases respectively, leaving an intervening sequence of 10 bases. Via the germline V gene, CDR1 is KGHSH and CDR2 LQKENI. Inclusive of the bounding cysteine and phenylalanine, the CDR3 is 14 residues long. Of the read, only the CDR3 DNA is kept; its 42 bases are in frame from base 1.